These 21 T cell receptor beta chains originate from one sample sequenced in a study of a mutant IDH1 vaccine in newly diagnosed glioma. Profiled with immunoSEQ multiplex PCR; TCRdb holds only in-frame clones, not every one. Seen here are more than 55,000 clones, 80% to 90% observed once, and the top ten hold about 4.2%. Their antigen targets remain unknown. Time point meaning: week 35, safety follow-up. All doses held 300 ug of mutant IDH1 20-mer peptide, with topical imiquimod. Sample: PBMCs, taken from a glioma patient whose treatment included an IDH1 peptide vaccine. All receptors derive from a man aged 25-45 years with glioma.

This chain links TRBV6-5 with TRBJ1-1, with 8 bases that match TRBD1. The CDR3 sequence is 14 residues long. CDR1 and CDR2 (germline): MNHEY, SVGAGI. The ends lost 10 bases at V and 1 base at J; junction bases unmatched: 8. The CDR3 DNA sequence: TGTGCCACCCGTCAGGGGGCGGCGAACACTGAAGCTTTCTTT. Translation gives CATRQGAANTEAFF.

This chain joins TRBV7-9 and TRBJ1-4, with 9 bases fitting TRBD1. From germline, CDR1 is SEHNR and CDR2 FQNEAQ (reference sequence). The V gene end was trimmed by 5 bases and the J gene end by 6 bases; junction bases not matched to a gene: 10. The CDR3 covers 16 residues. The CDR3 nucleotides read TGTGCCAGCAGCCCCGGGGACAGGGAAACGGATGAAAAACTGTTTTTT. This gives the protein CASSPGDRETDEKLFF.

The chain has TRBV28 and TRBJ2-3; D might be TRBD1 (6 bases). CDR3 size: 16 residues. Germline-derived CDR1 and CDR2 are MDHEN and SYDVKM. Trimming removed 1 base from V and 1 base from J, with 12 bases in between. Here the CDR3 DNA reads TGTGCCAGCAGTTTATTTGGGGGCTTGGGCACAGATACGCAGTATTTT. This gives the protein CASSLFGGLGTDTQYF.

The J gene is TRBJ2-7, the V gene TRBV30; 11 positions match TRBD2. Germline CDR1 reads GTSNPN; CDR2 reads SVGIG (reference sequence). J was trimmed by 1 base and V by 5 bases; bases with no gene match: 4. This CDR3 is 14 amino acids long. The CDR3, as DNA: TGTGCCTGGGACATAGCGGGGGGGTCCTACGAGCAGTACTTC. Protein sequence: CAWDIAGGSYEQYF.

V usage is TRBV6-5 and J usage is TRBJ1-3; no clear D gene. Trimming took off 0 bases at V and 2 bases at J, with 8 bases between the two ends. The CDR3 runs to 15 residues. The V gene's germline CDR1 is MNHEY and CDR2 SVGAGI. As DNA, the CDR3 is TGTGCCAGCAGTTACTCGATTACGGCTGGAAACACCATATATTTT. This codes for CASSYSITAGNTIYF.

The genes are TRBV27 and TRBJ1-1, with TRBD1 matching over 7 bases. Germline lookup yields CDR1 MNHEY and CDR2 SMNVEV (reference sequence). V gave up 4 bases and J gave up 1 base; unmatched junction bases: 15. CDR3 length equals 18 residues. CDR3 residues: CASSSEARQGRSNTEAFF. The DNA for the CDR3 is TGTGCCAGCAGTTCCGAAGCGAGACAGGGAAGGTCGAACACTGAAGCTTTCTTT.

The rearrangement uses TRBV10-2 and TRBJ1-1; 9 bases agree with TRBD1. Germline-derived CDR1 and CDR2 are WSHSY and SAAADI. V was clipped by 6 bases and J by 4 bases; unmatched bases: 0. The CDR3 is made up of 12 amino acids. CDR3 bases: TGCGCCAGCAGGACAGGGGGCACTGAAGCTTTCTTT. Translated, it gives CASRTGGTEAFF.

CDR3 bases: TGTGCCAGCAGCCCGACAGGGGGCGCGGGTCAGCCCCAGCATTTT. Its translation is CASSPTGGAGQPQHF. This chain uses TRBV5-5 with TRBJ1-5, with TRBD1 matching 10 bases. The CDR3 spans 15 residues. From germline, CDR1 is SGHKS and CDR2 YYEKEE (reference sequence). The J segment lost 6 bases and the V segment lost 4 bases, leaving 7 bases of the junction unmatched.

This chain uses TRBV19 with TRBJ1-2; TRBD1 matches 9 bases. Trimming took 10 bases from V and 7 from J; bases not matched to a gene: 10. This CDR3 is 13 amino acids long. Germline V CDR1 and CDR2: LNHDA, SQIVND (reference sequence). The CDR3: CATRAGQGSGYTF. In nucleotides, the CDR3 is TGTGCCACTCGAGCGGGACAGGGCTCTGGCTACACCTTC.

The chain links TRBV10-3 to TRBJ1-3; TRBD1 aligns across 11 bases. The CDR3 runs 16 residues. The trim removed 10 bases at V and 0 bases at J, leaving 8 bases unmatched. Germline CDR1 is ENHRY and CDR2 is SYGVKD. The CDR3 reads CATYRDRGDSGNTIYF. The CDR3 DNA sequence: TGTGCCACCTACCGGGACAGGGGGGACTCTGGAAACACCATATATTTT.

The rearrangement joins TRBV5-1 to TRBJ1-4; D gene unclear. From germline, CDR1 is SGHRS and CDR2 YFSETQ. V was clipped by 1 base and J by 1 base, with 8 bases between them. This CDR3 has 15 amino acids. The CDR3 nucleotides are TGCGCCAGCAGCTTGACGACACTAACTAATGAAAAACTGTTTTTT. It encodes CASSLTTLTNEKLFF.

The rearrangement links TRBV6-6 to TRBJ1-2; 7 bases match TRBD1. V shed 6 bases and J 5 bases; nucleotides not matched to a gene: 6. CDR1 is MNHNY and CDR2 is SVGAGI in the germline V gene (reference sequence). This CDR3 spans 13 amino acids. The CDR3 sequence: CASSSDRVYGYTF. The CDR3 DNA reads TGTGCCAGCAGCTCAGACAGGGTATATGGCTACACCTTC.

The chain joins TRBV7-6 to TRBJ2-2, with 12 bases fitting TRBD2. Germline trimming cut 5 bases from V and 5 bases from J; bases unmatched to any gene: 6. Germline-derived CDR1 and CDR2 are SGHVS and FNYEAQ. This CDR3 is built from 16 residues. The CDR3 is CASSPGTSGHTGELFF. CDR3 DNA sequence: TGTGCCAGCAGCCCGGGGACTAGCGGGCATACCGGGGAGCTGTTTTTT.

This chain uses TRBV7-9 with TRBJ2-3; D ambiguous. CDR3 length: 11 residues. The germline CDR1 and CDR2 sequences are SEHNR and FQNEAQ (reference sequence). Trimming took 3 bases from V and 12 from J, leaving 10 bases between them. The CDR3 DNA follows: TGTGCCAGCAGCTTGGAGTTCCTCCAGTATTTT. Its translation is CASSLEFLQYF.

The chain uses TRBV15 and TRBJ1-6; D is unresolved. Germline V gives CDR1 LNHNV, CDR2 YYDKDF (reference sequence). This CDR3 has 12 residues. V dropped 3 bases and J dropped 9 bases, with 6 bases sitting between them. The CDR3 loop is CATSSRVSPLHF. DNA for the CDR3: TGTGCCACCAGCAGCAGAGTTTCACCCCTCCACTTT.

The chain joins TRBV5-5 to TRBJ2-5; D ambiguous. This CDR3 is 13 amino acids long. V was shortened by 1 base and J by 1 base, with 5 bases between the two germline ends. Germline V gene sequence: CDR1 SGHKS, CDR2 YYEKEE (reference sequence). CDR3 DNA sequence: TGTGCCAGCAGCTTGCGCGCCCAAGAGACCCAGTACTTC. It is translated as CASSLRAQETQYF.

This clone came up once. This rearrangement joins TRBV5-4 to TRBJ1-2; weak D call: TRBD1 (6 bases). V was cut by 4 bases and J by 7 bases, with 20 bases left in between. The CDR3 is made up of 15 amino acids. CDR1 SGHNT and CDR2 YYREEE come from the germline V gene (reference sequence). The CDR3 nucleotides are TGTGCCAGCAGCCGCCGGGACAAAGCTTTTGTTGGCTACACCTTC. This encodes CASSRRDKAFVGYTF.

The chain couples TRBV29-1 to TRBJ2-1; D perhaps matches TRBD1 (6 bases). This CDR3 spans 15 amino acids. CDR1 is SQVTM and CDR2 is ANQGSEA in the germline V gene. V was cut by 6 bases and J by 9 bases, with 24 bases left in between. Here the CDR3 reads CSVPKGVASDGEQFF. For the CDR3, the DNA is TGCAGCGTCCCGAAGGGGGTGGCCTCGGACGGTGAGCAGTTCTTC.

CDR3 coding DNA: TGTGCCTGGATTTTCGGACAGGGTTATCGATTGAGCAGTGGCTACACCTTC. Translation: CAWIFGQGYRLSSGYTF. This chain connects TRBV30 to TRBJ1-2; 8 bases agree with TRBD1. This CDR3 is 17 amino acids long. Trimming cost V 4 bases and J 7 bases; bases outside gene matches: 20. Germline V gene lookup returns CDR1 GTSNPN and CDR2 SVGIG (reference sequence).

The chain is built from TRBV15 and TRBJ1-1; no clear D. Germline V lookup: CDR1 LNHNV, CDR2 YYDKDF (reference sequence). V lost 0 bases to trimming and J lost 2 bases, with 10 bases between them. This CDR3 has 15 amino acids. Here the CDR3 reads CATSRDMSGNTEAFF. In nucleotides, the CDR3 is TGTGCCACCAGCAGAGATATGTCGGGAAACACTGAAGCTTTCTTT.

This rearrangement joins TRBV30 to TRBJ2-6; D unclear. Germline assignment: CDR1 GTSNPN and CDR2 SVGIG (reference sequence). The CDR3 is made up of 16 amino acids. Trimming removed 1 base from V and 3 bases from J, with 13 bases in between. The CDR3 nucleotides are TGTGCCTGGAGTGAAGGGTTTTTAGGTGGGGCCAACGTCCTGACTTTC. Amino acid sequence: CAWSEGFLGGANVLTF. The whole variable domain, remainder taken from reference TRBV30 and TRBJ2-6, is SQTIHQWPATLVQPVGSPLSLECTVEGTSNPNLYWYRQAAGRGLQLLFYSVGIGQISSEVPQNLSASRPQDRQFILSSKKLLLSDSGFYLCAWSEGFLGGANVLTFGAGSRLTVL.